The 30 T cell receptor beta chains presented below share a single source sample, sequenced in a study of glioma-infiltrating T cells. The iRepertoire nested amplicon-rescue multiplex PCR amplified TCR alpha and beta CDR3s from RNA. A single record per CDR3 protein comes from TCRdb applying MiXCR to the multiplex PCR reads. This table has under 200,000 distinct CDR3 sequences, 43% appearing once. Input material: glioma tissue, nonneoplastic brain tissue, or PBMCs (not recorded which). The receptors here all came from a human donor with low-grade glioma or glioblastoma, undergoing nonglioma brain surgery, or in good health (not recorded which).

This clonotype was recorded once. The chain employs TRBV2 and TRBJ2-5; 14 bases map to TRBD2. The CDR3 spans 14 residues. Germline V gene lookup returns CDR1 SNHLY and CDR2 FYNNEI. Trimming took 5 bases from V and 7 from J; bases not matched to a gene: 3. CDR3 DNA sequence: TGTGCCAGCAGTTCGACTAGCGGGGGGGGGACCCAGTACTTC. Amino acids: CASSSTSGGGTQYF.

This clonotype showed up many times. The chain is built from TRBV27 and TRBJ1-6; D is undetermined. V dropped 5 bases and J dropped 2 bases, with 10 bases sitting between them. Germline V CDR1 and CDR2: MNHEY, SMNVEV (reference sequence). CDR3 length: 15 residues. This CDR3 reads CASSQEWAYNSPLHF. CDR3 sequence (DNA): TGTGCCAGCAGTCAAGAGTGGGCCTATAATTCACCCCTCCACTTT.

This clonotype has just a few counts. The V gene is TRBV20-1, the J gene TRBJ2-7; TRBD1 is a possible D gene (8 bases). This CDR3 has 17 amino acids. The germline CDR1 and CDR2 sequences are DFQATT and SNEGSKA (reference sequence). The ends were cut back, 6 bases at V and 0 bases at J, with 24 bases in the middle. The CDR3: CSARGLLLAYLSYEQYF. The CDR3 DNA sequence: TGCAGTGCCAGGGGGCTATTACTAGCGTATCTCTCCTACGAGCAGTACTTC.

This clonotype has at least ten counts. The chain combines TRBV19 with TRBJ2-1, with D perhaps TRBD1 (6 bases). Germline CDR1 is LNHDA and CDR2 is SQIVND (reference sequence). Between the trimmed V and J ends, which lost 2 bases and 0 bases, there was a span of 8 bases. This CDR3 contains 15 residues. CDR3 amino acids: CASSIQGSSYNEQFF. The CDR3 DNA reads as TGTGCCAGTAGTATACAGGGGAGCTCCTACAATGAGCAGTTCTTC.

This clonotype was counted once. One base away lies a much larger clone, so this may be a sequencing read error. The chain recombines TRBV28 with TRBJ1-3; the D is unclear. Germline V lookup: CDR1 MDHEN, CDR2 SYDVKM. With 7 bases removed from V and 0 bases from J, the gap between germline ends came to 16 bases. The CDR3 has 16 amino acids. CDR3 sequence: CASTSSRSSSGNTIYF. The CDR3 coding sequence is TGTGCCAGCACCTCTTCCCGCAGTTCCTCTGGAAACACCATATATTTT.

The chain couples TRBV29-1 to TRBJ1-5; D uncertain. Trimming pared 6 bases from V and 1 base from J, leaving 10 bases between. CDR1 is SQVTM and CDR2 is ANQGSEA in the germline V gene. The CDR3 runs 13 residues. The CDR3, as DNA: TGCAGCGTGGGGTACGCGAGCAATCAGCCCCAGCATTTT. It specifies CSVGYASNQPQHF.

This clonotype has a count of ten or more. The chain links TRBV7-9 to TRBJ2-5; no clear D. Germline values: CDR1 SEHNR, CDR2 FQNEAQ (reference sequence). This CDR3 comprises 14 residues. With 1 base removed from V and 2 bases from J, the gap between germline ends came to 8 bases. The CDR3 region has the DNA TGTGCCAGCAGCTTAGGCAGATATCAAGAGACCCAGTACTTC. This translates into CASSLGRYQETQYF.

As regards this clonotype: A read error may account for a junction end that differs from germline. V usage is TRBV12-3 or TRBV12-4 and J usage is TRBJ1-1; weak D call: TRBD1 (5 bases). The CDR3 has 16 residues. CDR3 DNA sequence: TGTGCCAGCAGTCCACAGGACCTTTTACTGAACACTGAAGATTTCTTT. It yields the protein CASSPQDLLLNTEDFF.

The chain links TRBV7-2 to TRBJ2-3; the D gene is possibly TRBD1 (5 bases). This CDR3 is 15 amino acids long. V lost 1 base to trimming and J lost 1 base, with 9 bases between them. CDR1 SGHTA and CDR2 FQGNSA come from the germline V gene. CDR3 in amino acids: CASSLGGTRTDTQYF. CDR3 nucleotide sequence: TGTGCCAGCAGCTTAGGGGGCACTCGCACAGATACGCAGTATTTT.

Turning to this clonotype: This may come from a read error, since a much larger clone is one base off. The J gene is TRBJ2-1, the V gene TRBV20-1; a possible D gene is TRBD1 (6 bases). The CDR3 runs 14 residues. CDR1 is DFQATT, CDR2 SNEGSKA, per germline (reference sequence). This CDR3 is CSAKGGSFFNEKFF. The DNA for the CDR3 is TGCAGTGCTAAAGGGGGTAGCTTTTTCAATGAGAAGTTCTTC.

The genes are TRBV2 and TRBJ2-1; 9 bases agree with TRBD2. The V and J ends lost 7 bases and 9 bases, in that order; junction bases with no gene match: 13. In germline, CDR1 is SNHLY, CDR2 FYNNEI. CDR3 length: 15 amino acids. CDR3 protein: CASISSGSKSGEQFF. CDR3 bases: TGTGCCAGCATTAGTAGCGGGAGTAAGTCAGGTGAGCAGTTCTTC.

This clonotype has only a few counts. V is TRBV5-1 and J is TRBJ2-5; D unclear. CDR1 and CDR2 (germline): SGHRS, YFSETQ. The CDR3 length is 13 residues. Trimming removed 0 bases at V and 2 bases at J, with 5 bases between. The CDR3 nucleotides read TGCGCCAGCAGCTTGGACCTACAAGAGACCCAGTACTTC. This encodes CASSLDLQETQYF.

The sample holds many counts of this clonotype. The genes are TRBV24-1 and TRBJ2-7; 12 bases map to TRBD2. Trimming at V came to 9 bases and at J to 7 bases, leaving 3 bases not matched to a gene. The CDR3 has 12 residues. Per germline, CDR1 KGHDR and CDR2 SFDVKD. CDR3 protein: CATSGTSGEQYF. In nucleotides, the CDR3 is TGTGCCACCTCCGGGACTAGCGGGGAGCAGTACTTC.

Note on this clonotype: Being one base from a much bigger clone, this may be a read error. The chain links TRBV7-2 to TRBJ1-2; the D gene is possibly TRBD1 (6 bases). The CDR3 length is 13 residues. Looked up from germline, CDR1 is SGHTA and CDR2 is FQGNSA. The CDR3 is CAISPDPGGGYTF. CDR3 nucleotide sequence: TGTGCCATCAGCCCCGACCCTGGGGGCGGCTACACCTTC.

This clonotype occurred many times. The rearrangement joins TRBV29-1 to TRBJ2-5; 9 bases map to TRBD2. J was trimmed by 1 base and V by 3 bases; bases with no gene match: 6. The germline gives CDR1 SQVTM, CDR2 ANQGSEA. The CDR3 runs to 15 residues. The CDR3 DNA sequence: TGCAGCGTTGATGCGTCTAGCGGGGCCCAAGAGACCCAGTACTTC. Its translation is CSVDASSGAQETQYF.

In this sample, this clonotype turned up a few times. The V call is TRBV15, the J call TRBJ1-3; TRBD1 might be the D (6 bases). The V gene's germline CDR1 is LNHNV and CDR2 YYDKDF (reference sequence). The CDR3 runs to 18 residues. V shed 0 bases and J shed 0 bases, with 15 bases lying between them. The CDR3: CATSREGGPVHSGNTIYF. CDR3 sequence (DNA): TGTGCCACCAGCAGAGAGGGGGGGCCTGTTCACTCTGGAAACACCATATATTTT.

This clonotype occurred many times. The chain employs TRBV6-1 and TRBJ2-2, with D unresolved. V lost 5 bases, J lost 3 bases, and 13 bases lay in between. CDR1 is MNHNS and CDR2 is SASEGT in the germline V gene. The CDR3 length is 15 residues. For the CDR3, the DNA is TGTGCCAGCAGTCACGGGTTTGAGGACACCGGGGAGCTGTTTTTT. Translated: CASSHGFEDTGELFF.

V and J are TRBV4-1 and TRBJ2-3; D is unresolved. CDR3 length: 12 residues. The germline CDR1 and CDR2 sequences are MGHRA and YSYEKL. Trimming removed 1 base from V and 9 bases from J, with 8 bases in between. The CDR3 is CASSQGSETQYF. DNA for the CDR3: TGCGCCAGCAGCCAAGGTTCGGAAACGCAGTATTTT.

With regard to this clonotype: Possible read error: a much larger clone is one base away. The rearrangement links TRBV7-2 to TRBJ2-1, with a tentative D call TRBD1 (5 bases). There are 13 residues in the CDR3. Germline V gene lookup returns CDR1 SGHTA and CDR2 FQGNSA. In nucleotides, the CDR3 is TGTGCCAGCAGTCAGGGTTCCTACAATGAGAAGTTCTTC. The encoded protein is CASSQGSYNEKFF.

The chain is built from TRBV18 and TRBJ2-7; perhaps TRBD2 as D (6 bases). The CDR3 has 16 residues. Germline V gene lookup returns CDR1 KGHSH and CDR2 LQKENI. The V and J ends lost 2 bases and 6 bases respectively, with 20 bases between them. CDR3 region: CASSPISAGSWVEQYF. CDR3 coding DNA: TGTGCCAGCTCACCAATTTCGGCGGGATCTTGGGTCGAGCAGTACTTC.

In the case of this clonotype: Without the conserved terminal phenylalanine or tryptophan, this CDR3 likely stems from a read error. The chain has TRBV9 and TRBJ1-3, with no clear D. V shed 0 bases and J shed 0 bases, with 4 bases lying between them. The CDR3 is 14 amino acids. Per the germline V gene, CDR1 is SGDLS and CDR2 is YYNGEE. CDR3 in amino acids: CASSVGVSGNTIYL. Here the CDR3 DNA reads TGTGCCAGCAGCGTAGGTGTCTCTGGAAACACCATATATCTT.

The table lists this clonotype with many counts. The chain combines TRBV6-1 with TRBJ2-1; weak D call: TRBD2 (6 bases). CDR1 is MNHNS and CDR2 is SASEGT in the germline V gene. This CDR3 has 15 amino acids. Trimming shortened V by 0 bases and J by 4 bases, and 10 bases separated the two germline ends. The CDR3 DNA reads as TGTGCCAGCAGTGAAGCAGGGGACTCATACAATGAGCAGTTCTTC. Translating it yields CASSEAGDSYNEQFF.

This clonotype was seen a handful of times. J is TRBJ2-1 and V is TRBV7-2, with a possible D match to TRBD2 (5 bases). Germline V gene data show CDR1 as SGHTA and CDR2 as FQGNSA. The V end lost 5 bases, the J end lost 5 bases, and 19 bases lay between the germline ends. CDR3 length equals 16 residues. The chain's CDR3 is CASSPHGSVDHNEQFF. CDR3 DNA: TGTGCCAGCAGCCCCCACGGTAGCGTCGACCACAATGAGCAGTTCTTC.

This clonotype came up many times. The chain has TRBV12-3 or TRBV12-4 and TRBJ2-1; 11 nucleotides agree with TRBD2. The CDR3 runs 16 residues. The J segment lost 7 bases and the V segment lost 3 bases, leaving 8 bases of the junction unmatched. The CDR3 DNA sequence: TGTGCCAGCAGTTTGGGGACTAGCGGCTGGGGGAATGAGCAGTTCTTC. This translates into CASSLGTSGWGNEQFF.

This clonotype was found once. Written as DNA, the CDR3 is TGTGCCAGCAGCACGACAGTCTCAGGGCCCCAGCATTTT. The encoded protein is CASSTTVSGPQHF. The chain combines TRBV14 with TRBJ1-5, with a weak D call TRBD1 (5 bases). Germline-derived CDR1 and CDR2 are SGHDN and FVKESK. Trimming cost V 5 bases and J 9 bases, with 14 bases left between them. The CDR3 is 13 amino acids.

About this clonotype itself: This CDR3 fails to terminate in the conserved phenylalanine or tryptophan, so it likely reflects a read error. This sequence joins TRBV20-1 and TRBJ2-1; 9 bases are shared with TRBD2. The CDR3 consists of 13 residues. In germline, CDR1 is DFQATT, CDR2 SNEGSKA (reference sequence). CDR3 in DNA: TGCAGCGCTAGCCTAGCGGGACTGAATGAGCAGTTCCTC. Its protein product is CSASLAGLNEQFL.

The rearrangement uses TRBV11-2 and TRBJ1-3; D ambiguous. Looked up from germline, CDR1 is SGHAT and CDR2 is FQNNGV. This CDR3 has 13 amino acids. The V end was cut by 5 bases, the J end by 6 bases, with 11 bases between. For the CDR3, the DNA is TGTGCCAGCAGCCCAAACCCTGCAAACACCATATATTTT. As protein: CASSPNPANTIYF.

The chain combines TRBV30 with TRBJ2-1, with 8 nucleotides matching TRBD1. This CDR3 is built from 15 residues. Germline assignment: CDR1 GTSNPN and CDR2 SVGIG (reference sequence). Losses at the gene ends were 4 bases for V and 6 bases for J; bases not matched to a gene: 11. As DNA, the CDR3 is TGTGCCTGGACTCTTGGACAGGGATCCCCCAATGAGCAGTTCTTC. Its protein product is CAWTLGQGSPNEQFF.

This clonotype was recorded many times. For the CDR3, the DNA is TGCAGTGCCCCCTGGGGGGACGCTAGCACAGATACGCAGTATTTT. Amino acid sequence: CSAPWGDASTDTQYF. This sequence joins TRBV20-1 and TRBJ2-3, with D possibly being TRBD2 (6 bases). Germline-derived CDR1 and CDR2 are DFQATT and SNEGSKA (reference sequence). Between the trimmed V and J ends, which lost 6 bases and 0 bases, there was a span of 16 bases. The CDR3 has 15 amino acids.

The chain links TRBV18 to TRBJ1-1; perhaps TRBD1 as D (5 bases). Germline V gene sequence: CDR1 KGHSH, CDR2 LQKENI. The CDR3 has 15 residues. The V end lost 4 bases, the J end lost 0 bases, and 12 bases lay between the germline ends. For the CDR3, the DNA is TGTGCCAGCTCACGAGACAGCCCAATGAACACTGAAGCTTTCTTT. Amino acid sequence: CASSRDSPMNTEAFF.